This entry is about one TCR beta chain. Its target is not known. This CDR3 contains 17 residues. Losses at the gene ends were 7 bases for V and 0 bases for J; bases not matched to a gene: 14. The germline gives CDR1 MDHEN, CDR2 SYDVKM. The data are from a study of T cell responses to AZD1222 COVID-19 vaccine. Findings and limits, study-wide: Repertoire sampling occurred only after the peak T cell response.

Profiled with immunoSEQ multiplex PCR; TCRdb holds only in-frame clones, not every one. The table shows 120,000 to 150,000 clones, with about 89% occurring only once. The V gene is TRBV28, the J gene TRBJ2-7, with 8 bases fitting TRBD1. The sequenced sample was peripheral blood, obtained on day 0 of AZD1222 vaccination. The sequence came from an adult in good health. The CDR3 DNA follows: TGTGCCAGCACCCCCCCTGACAGGGGCGTTAACTCCTACGAGCAGTACTTC. It encodes CASTPPDRGVNSYEQYF.